These 15 T cell receptor beta chains came from one sample sequenced in a study of Graves' ophthalmopathy and Graves' hyperthyroidism. RNA transcripts served as template for amplifying TCR beta CDR3 sequences. HTBI primers were employed in first-round RT-PCR, then a second-round multiplex PCR followed. TCRdb re-derived calls from the multiplex PCR reads in MiXCR, one entry per CDR3 protein. The sample records 500,000 to 700,000 distinct CDR3 sequences, about 40% being singletons. The sequencing input was peripheral blood or thyroid tissue (not recorded which). These receptors all come from an adult man with Graves' hyperthyroidism.

This clonotype was recorded once. Its ends do not fully match the called genes, so a read error is possible. This chain joins TRBV7-2 and TRBJ2-7, with D perhaps TRBD1 or TRBD2 (6 bases each). Germline lookup yields CDR1 SGHTA and CDR2 FQGNSA. The CDR3 sequence is 11 residues long. DNA of the CDR3: TGTGCCAGCGGGGGGCCCTACAAGCAGTACTTC. This sequence encodes CASGGPYKQYF.

This clonotype was found many times. The chain links TRBV12-3 or TRBV12-4 to TRBJ1-2; D unresolved. This CDR3 is built from 12 residues. V was pared by 2 bases and J by 10 bases, with 11 bases between. CDR3 bases: TGTGCCAGCAGTTTATCGAACTTGGACTACACCTTC. It specifies CASSLSNLDYTF.

This clonotype occurred a few times. The J gene is TRBJ2-3, the V gene TRBV9, with D unresolved. This CDR3 has 14 amino acids. Trimming stripped 4 bases from V and 0 bases from J, with 9 bases between. Looked up from germline, CDR1 is SGDLS and CDR2 is YYNGEE. In DNA form, the CDR3 reads TGTGCCAGCAGCTTTACCAGAAGCACAGATACGCAGTATTTT. As protein: CASSFTRSTDTQYF.

To note about this clonotype: No conserved phenylalanine or tryptophan ends this CDR3, so it is likely a read error. The DNA is omitted, as the CDR3 cannot be located on it reliably, and the CDR3 follows TCRdb's listing. The chain couples TRBV10-3 to TRBJ2-7. The V gene's germline CDR1 is ENHRY and CDR2 SYGVKD. Counting both end residues, the CDR3 totals 8 amino acids. This chain's CDR3 is CAISESTQ.

The chain links TRBV2 to TRBJ2-7, with 15 bases identical to TRBD2. Gene TRBJ2-1 matches the end of the DNA better, so the J call may be wrong. This CDR3 region has 20 residues. Germline V lookup: CDR1 SNHLY, CDR2 FYNNEI. CDR3 sequence reads: CASSERASGLAGGRPNEQFF. The CDR3 coding sequence is TGTGCCAGCAGTGAAAGGGCCTCCGGACTAGCGGGGGGGCGGCCAAATGAGCAGTTCTTC.

This clonotype was observed many times. V and J are TRBV20-1 and TRBJ1-1; D might be TRBD1 (6 bases). Germline assignment: CDR1 DFQATT and CDR2 SNEGSKA (reference sequence). The CDR3 loop spans 12 amino acids. V dropped 4 bases and J dropped 4 bases, with 10 bases sitting between them. In DNA, the CDR3 is TGCAGTGCTACAAGACAGGCCACTGAAGCTTTCTTT. Protein product: CSATRQATEAFF.

V gene TRBV29-1 combines with J gene TRBJ1-1; the D gene is possibly TRBD1 (5 bases). Trimming left V 1 base short and J 3 bases short, with 15 bases between. CDR1 is SQVTM, CDR2 ANQGSEA, per germline. The CDR3 is 15 amino acids. CDR3 sequence (DNA): TGCAGCGTTGAAGGATCAGCAGGGCAGTACACTGAAGCTTTCTTT. Translated, it gives CSVEGSAGQYTEAFF.

With respect to this clonotype: Compared with germline, one end of the junction differs, possibly owing to a read error. The CDR3 nucleotides read TGTGCCGGCAGTTTTTCACTAGCGGGTGCTTCGGAGACCCAGTACTTC. This sequence encodes CAGSFSLAGASETQYF. V and J are TRBV12-3 or TRBV12-4 and TRBJ2-5; TRBD2 matches at 9 bases. CDR3 length: 16 residues.

This clonotype was seen ten or more times. The chain employs TRBV24-1 and TRBJ1-1, with D hard to call. Germline V gives CDR1 KGHDR, CDR2 SFDVKD. This CDR3 has 16 residues. The ends were cut back, 10 bases at V and 1 base at J, with 21 bases in the middle. The CDR3 DNA is TGTGCCACGAGTCCCACGGGCCCCGTGGGGAACACTGAAGCTTTCTTT. Translation gives CATSPTGPVGNTEAFF.

On this clonotype: Being one base from a much bigger clone, this may be a read error. This chain connects TRBV20-1 to TRBJ2-7; 12 nucleotides agree with TRBD2. This CDR3 contains 17 residues. Germline V gene lookup returns CDR1 DFQATT and CDR2 SNEGSKA (reference sequence). Germline trimming cut 3 bases from V and 4 bases from J; bases unmatched to any gene: 13. This chain's CDR3 is CSASPPGLAGRHYEQYF. In DNA, the CDR3 is TGCAGTGCTAGCCCCCCCGGACTAGCGGGAAGGCATTACGAGCAGTACTTC.

The sample holds many counts of this clonotype. CDR3 DNA: TGTGCCAGTAGTATAGACCCCCGTGACAGGGGACATCAGCCCCAGCATTTT. Amino acid sequence: CASSIDPRDRGHQPQHF. The chain recombines TRBV19 with TRBJ1-5, with 8 bases that match TRBD1. The junction had 9 bases not matched to a gene; V was cut back by 0 bases and J by 5 bases. CDR1 is LNHDA, CDR2 SQIVND, per germline (reference sequence). The CDR3 length is 17 residues.

The table lists this clonotype with many counts. The chain joins TRBV7-2 to TRBJ2-2; possibly TRBD1 for D (6 bases). V was clipped by 2 bases and J by 4 bases, with 14 bases between them. CDR3 length: 16 residues. The germline gives CDR1 SGHTA, CDR2 FQGNSA. For the CDR3, the DNA is TGTGCCAGCAGCTTAACTGGCAGGGGCGGCACCGGGGAGCTGTTTTTT. Encoded protein: CASSLTGRGGTGELFF.

This clonotype was counted many times. The chain uses TRBV29-1 and TRBJ1-2; the D gene is possibly TRBD1 (5 bases). The CDR3 spans 13 residues. The germline V and J ends were trimmed by 4 bases and 8 bases, with 17 bases remaining between them. Germline CDR1 and CDR2: SQVTM and ANQGSEA. CDR3 protein: CSVGGPYSGGYTF. The CDR3 region has the DNA TGCAGCGTTGGGGGCCCTTACTCCGGCGGCTACACCTTC.

The chain uses TRBV19 and TRBJ2-7, with D possibly called TRBD1 or TRBD2 (5 bases each). This CDR3 comprises 13 residues. CDR1 and CDR2 from the germline V gene are LNHDA and SQIVND (reference sequence). The V gene lost 10 bases and the J gene lost 0 bases, with 13 bases spanning the gap. CDR3 DNA: TGTGCCACCTCACCGGGGCGCTCCTACGAGCAGTACTTC. This encodes CATSPGRSYEQYF.

The chain combines TRBV7-2 with TRBJ2-7; 9 nucleotides match TRBD2. With 2 bases clipped from V and 5 bases from J, the junction kept 7 bases outside the gene matches. This CDR3 has 15 amino acids. CDR1 is SGHTA, CDR2 FQGNSA, per germline. The CDR3 region is CASSLSLAGANEQYF. CDR3 coding DNA: TGTGCCAGCAGCTTATCTTTAGCGGGAGCAAACGAGCAGTACTTC. The entire variable domain, with the rest obtained from reference TRBV7-2 and TRBJ2-7, is as follows: GAGVSQSPSNKVTEKGKDVELRCDPISGHTALYWYRQSLGQGLEFLIYFQGNSAPDKSGLPSDRFSAERTGGSVSTLTIQRTQQEDSAVYLCASSLSLAGANEQYFGPGTRLTVT.